This T cell receptor beta chain was identified during a study of identical twins. Study-level findings and limits: Beta out-of-frame twin sharing showed a weaker excess.

This CDR3 is 15 amino acids long. The V end was cut by 0 bases, the J end by 0 bases, with 8 bases between. Germline V gene data show CDR1 as SGHRS and CDR2 as YFSETQ. Addition of a universal primer site occurred through template switching, and cDNA carried unique molecular identifiers. TCRdb analysed the 5' RACE reads with MiXCR anew, one entry per CDR3 protein. Here the sample spans 200,000 to 300,000 distinct CDR3 sequences, about 10% being singletons. A few counts support this clonotype. The antigen is undetermined. V usage is TRBV5-1 and J usage is TRBJ2-3; the D is unclear. The material sequenced was memory T cells sorted from blood. The sequence was collected from a man aged 45-65 years in good health. The CDR3 coding sequence is TGCGCCAGCAGCTTGGTGGCGGCTAGCACAGATACGCAGTATTTT. Translation gives CASSLVAASTDTQYF.